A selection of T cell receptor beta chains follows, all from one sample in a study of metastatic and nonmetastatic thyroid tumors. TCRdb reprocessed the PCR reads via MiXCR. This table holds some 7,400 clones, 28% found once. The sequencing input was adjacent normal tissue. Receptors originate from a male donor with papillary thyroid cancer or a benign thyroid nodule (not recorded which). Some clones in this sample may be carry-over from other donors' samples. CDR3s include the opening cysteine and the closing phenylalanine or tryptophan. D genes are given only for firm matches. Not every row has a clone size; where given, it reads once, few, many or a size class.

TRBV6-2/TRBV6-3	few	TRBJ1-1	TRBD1	TGTGCCAGTACCCCTGGTTGGACAGGGGGAACTGAAGCTTTCTTT	CASTPGWTGGTEAFF
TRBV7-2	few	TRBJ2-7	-	TGTGCCAGCAGCTTACTAGGAGGCGAGCAGTACTTC	CASSLLGGEQYF
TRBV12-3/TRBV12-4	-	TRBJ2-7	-	TGTGCCAGCACAGTAGGGTCCCTCGTCGAGCAGTACTTC	CASTVGSLVEQYF
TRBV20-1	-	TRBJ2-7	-	TGCAGTGCCCCCCCCATGAACTCCTACGAGCAGTACTTC	CSAPPMNSYEQYF
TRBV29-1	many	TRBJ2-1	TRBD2	TGCAGCGTCGGGACTAGCGGGGGTTACGAGCAGTTCTTC	CSVGTSGGYEQFF
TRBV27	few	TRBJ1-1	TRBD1	TGTGCCAGCAGTTACCAAATGACAGGGGTCACTGAAGCTTTCTTT	CASSYQMTGVTEAFF
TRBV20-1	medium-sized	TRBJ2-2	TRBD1	TGCAGTGCTACCGGACAGGGGGCTGACACCGGGGAGCTGTTTTTT	CSATGQGADTGELFF
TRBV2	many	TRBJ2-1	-	TGTGCCAGCAGTGGAGGAGGAAGCTCCTACAATGAGCAGTTCTTC	CASSGGGSSYNEQFF
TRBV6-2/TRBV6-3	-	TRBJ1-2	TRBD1	TGTGACATCAGTTACCGGGACAGGGATGGCTACAGCTTC	CDISYRDRDGYSF
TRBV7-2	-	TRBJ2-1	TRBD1	TGTGCCAGCAGCTTAGCCGGGACAGGGGGCCAGGGGGAGCAGTTCTTC	CASSLAGTGGQGEQFF
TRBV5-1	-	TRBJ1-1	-	TGCGCCAGCAGCTTCGAGCAGGCGGACACTGAAGCTTTCTTT	CASSFEQADTEAFF
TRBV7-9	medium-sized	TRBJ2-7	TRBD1	TGTGCCAGCAGCTTAGACGGACAGGGGAACTACGAGCAGTACTTC	CASSLDGQGNYEQYF
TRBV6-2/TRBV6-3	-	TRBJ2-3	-	TGTGCCAGCAGTTACAGGGTTGCCGAGCCCACAGATACGCAGTATTTT	CASSYRVAEPTDTQYF
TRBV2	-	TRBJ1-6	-	TGTGCCAGCAGTAAACCGCCCGGGAATAATTCACCCCTCCACTTT	CASSKPPGNNSPLHF
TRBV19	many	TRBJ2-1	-	TGTGCCAGTAGTATTTTGACCCAGGGCTATGAGCAGTTCTTC	CASSILTQGYEQFF
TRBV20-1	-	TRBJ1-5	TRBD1	TGCAGTGCTATTGGACAGGGTCTCGCGCCCCAGCATTTT	CSAIGQGLAPQHF
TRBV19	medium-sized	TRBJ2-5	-	TGTGCCAGTAGTATGGGGCAGGGATGGGAGACCCAGTACTTC	CASSMGQGWETQYF
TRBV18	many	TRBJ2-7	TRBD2	TGTGCCAGCTCAACCGCATTACTAGCGGGGGGGCCCTACGAGCAGTACTTC	CASSTALLAGGPYEQYF
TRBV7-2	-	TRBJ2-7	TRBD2	TGTGCCAGCAGCGTAGGAGCGGGAACCGTCTACGAGCAGTACTTC	CASSVGAGTVYEQYF
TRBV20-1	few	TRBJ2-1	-	TGCAGTGCCAGGGACTCCCTCTCGGGCCATGAGCAGTTCTTC	CSARDSLSGHEQFF
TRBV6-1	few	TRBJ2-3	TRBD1	TGTGCCAGCAGTATGGACAGGGGAAGAGTCTCAGATACGCATTATTTT	CASSMDRGRVSDTHYF
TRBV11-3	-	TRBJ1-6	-	TGTGCCAGCAGCACCCGGGAGTCGGGGGGTTCACCCCTCCACTTT	CASSTRESGGSPLHF
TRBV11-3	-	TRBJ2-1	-	TGTGCCAGCAGCTTATCCCTTATAGGAAATGAGCAGTTCTTC	CASSLSLIGNEQFF
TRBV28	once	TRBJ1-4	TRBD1	TGTGCCAGCAGGGGGGACAGGGTTGGGCGAAAACTGTTTTTT	CASRGDRVGRKLFF
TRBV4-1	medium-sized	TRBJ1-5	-	TGCGCCAGCAGCCTTAGGACCGGCAATCAGCCCCAGCATTTT	CASSLRTGNQPQHF
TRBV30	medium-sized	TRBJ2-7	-	TGTGCCTGGAGCCACGGTGGAGGGCACTACGAGCAGTACTTC	CAWSHGGGHYEQYF
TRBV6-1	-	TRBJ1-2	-	TGTGCCAGCAGAGCCGAGCGCGCCTATGGCTACACCTTC	CASRAERAYGYTF
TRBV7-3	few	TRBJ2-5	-	TGTGCCAGCAGCTTATCCGGAGAGACCCAGTACTTC	CASSLSGETQYF
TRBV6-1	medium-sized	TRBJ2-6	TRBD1	TGTGCCAGCAGGGCAGGGGGCTCTGGGGCCAACGTCCTGACTTTC	CASRAGGSGANVLTF
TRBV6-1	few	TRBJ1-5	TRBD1	TGTGCCAGCAGTGGACGGGACAGGGGACGGGGTCAGCCCCAGCATTTT	CASSGRDRGRGQPQHF
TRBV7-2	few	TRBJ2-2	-	TGTGCCAGCAGCCCCCCTTATGGCGGGGAGCTGTTTTTT	CASSPPYGGELFF
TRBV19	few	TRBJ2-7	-	TGTGCCAGTAGTCCCGTCGAGGGCAGGGAATACGAGCAGTACTTC	CASSPVEGREYEQYF
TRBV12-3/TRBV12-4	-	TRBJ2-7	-	TGTGCCAGCAGTCCGACTCGGGAGCAGTACTTC	CASSPTREQYF
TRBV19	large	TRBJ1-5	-	TGTGCCAGTAGCCATAAAGGGGGACATCAGCCCCAGCATTTT	CASSHKGGHQPQHF
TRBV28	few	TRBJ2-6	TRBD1	TGTGCCAGCGATTCCCTTAGTGGACAGGCGACTTCTGGGGCCAACGTCCTGACTTTC	CASDSLSGQATSGANVLTF
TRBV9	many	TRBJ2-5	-	TGTGCCAGCAGCGTAGGGGGACACCCTAACCAAGAGACCCAGTACTTC	CASSVGGHPNQETQYF
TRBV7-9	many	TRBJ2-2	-	TGTGCCAGCAGGCCGTTACAGGGATCGGCGGGGGAGCTGTTTTTT	CASRPLQGSAGELFF
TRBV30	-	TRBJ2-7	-	TGTGCCTGGAGTGTTAGGGGTCGCGAGCAGTACTTC	CAWSVRGREQYF
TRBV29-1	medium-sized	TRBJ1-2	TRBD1	TGCAGCGTCTCCCGGGACAGCTATGGCTACACCTTC	CSVSRDSYGYTF
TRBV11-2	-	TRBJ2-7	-	TGTGCCAGCAGCTCACGGACGGAAACCTACGAGCAGTACTTC	CASSSRTETYEQYF
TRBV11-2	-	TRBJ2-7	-	TGTGCCAGCAGCTTACGACGCACCTACGAGCAGTACTTC	CASSLRRTYEQYF
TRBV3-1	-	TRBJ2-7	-	TGTGCCAGCAGCCAAGACAGGGCCTACGAGCAGTACTTC	CASSQDRAYEQYF
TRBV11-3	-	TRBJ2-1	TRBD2	TGTGCCAGCAGCTTAGGAGGGACTAGCGGGGGGTTGGCGTATAATGAGCAGTTCTTC	CASSLGGTSGGLAYNEQFF
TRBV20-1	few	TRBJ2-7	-	TGCAGTGCCTATACGGGCTTAACCTACGAGCAGTACTTC	CSAYTGLTYEQYF
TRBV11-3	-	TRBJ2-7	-	TGTGCCAGCAGCTTAGATGGGTCAAGAGAGCTATCCGAGCAGTACTTC	CASSLDGSRELSEQYF